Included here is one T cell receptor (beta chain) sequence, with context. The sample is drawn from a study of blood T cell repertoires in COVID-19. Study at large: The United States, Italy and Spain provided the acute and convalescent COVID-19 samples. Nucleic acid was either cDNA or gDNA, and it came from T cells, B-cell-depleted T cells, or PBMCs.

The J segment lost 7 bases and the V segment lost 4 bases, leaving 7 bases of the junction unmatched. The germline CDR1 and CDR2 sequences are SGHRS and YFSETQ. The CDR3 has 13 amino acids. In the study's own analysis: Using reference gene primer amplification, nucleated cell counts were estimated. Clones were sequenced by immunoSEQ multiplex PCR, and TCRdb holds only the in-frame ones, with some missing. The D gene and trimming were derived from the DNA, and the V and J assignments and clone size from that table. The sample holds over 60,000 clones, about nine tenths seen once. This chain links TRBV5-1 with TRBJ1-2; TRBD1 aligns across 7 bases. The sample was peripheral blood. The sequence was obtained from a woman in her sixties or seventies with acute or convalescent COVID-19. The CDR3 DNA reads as TGCGCCAGCAGCCTTGGTGGACAGGCTGGCTACACCTTC. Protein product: CASSLGGQAGYTF.